This T cell receptor (beta chain) is drawn from a study of T-cell memory formation after mild COVID-19. The study's findings and limits: Clones contracting over day 15 to 85 were CD4/CD8 balanced, with later expanders leaning CD4+.

Notes on this clonotype: Its target is unknown.

V dropped 1 base and J dropped 6 bases, with 12 bases sitting between them. The CDR3 sequence is 14 residues long. Germline V gives CDR1 SEHNR, CDR2 FQNEAQ (reference sequence). TCRdb re-called the 5' RACE reads with MiXCR, one entry per CDR3 protein. The profile covers around 500,000 distinct CDR3 sequences, with 18% appearing a single time and 9% to 15% taken by the ten largest. The V call is TRBV7-9, the J call TRBJ1-2; D remains ambiguous. Sequenced sample: PBMCs or a T cell subset sorted from them (not recorded which). The receptor's source is an adult woman who had mild COVID-19 (a few samples of this study predate the infection). Cell type and time point are not known. CDR3 region: CASSLVALGDGYTF. The CDR3 DNA is TGTGCCAGCAGCTTAGTCGCGCTGGGTGATGGCTACACCTTC.